The 21 T cell receptor beta chains below were found in one sample sequenced in a study of molecular identifiers for immune sequencing clone quantification. One entry per CDR3 protein results from TCRdb running MiXCR on the PCR reads. The data hold some 97,000 distinct CDR3 sequences, with 24% observed a single time. Sequenced input: naive CD8+ T cells from blood, with Jurkat cell RNA spiked in. The subset here: FACS-sorted CD8+CD4-CCR7+CD45RA+ naive T cells. Source of these receptors: a human donor in good health. Some libraries in this study had Jurkat cell RNA spiked in.

This clonotype was picked up many times. The V call is TRBV4-3, the J call TRBJ2-7, with D maybe TRBD1 (5 bases). Germline lookup yields CDR1 LGHNA and CDR2 YSLEER. This CDR3 is built from 15 residues. V was cut by 4 bases and J by 2 bases, with 15 bases left in between. Here the CDR3 DNA reads TGCGCCAGCAGCCTCAGTAGGGCAGGGCCCTACGAGCAGTACTTC. Amino acid sequence: CASSLSRAGPYEQYF.

This clonotype has more than one count but fewer than ten. A much larger clonotype is one base distant, so this may be a read error. The DNA for the CDR3 is TGTGCCAGTAGTATAGCCTGGGAGATGGGTTCACCCCTCCACTTT. It yields the protein CASSIAWEMGSPLHF. V usage is TRBV19 and J usage is TRBJ1-6; D remains unclear. Germline CDR1 LNHDA, CDR2 SQIVND (reference sequence). The CDR3 consists of 15 residues. V lost 1 base and J 9 bases, leaving 13 bases between the germline ends.

This clonotype was recorded a few times. A much larger clone lies a single base off, so this may be a read error. The rearrangement joins TRBV7-8 to TRBJ2-4; 11 nucleotides align to TRBD2. The CDR3 has 18 residues. Germline V gives CDR1 SGHVS, CDR2 FQNEAQ. The CDR3 spells CASSLSTSGVVARNIQYF. The CDR3 DNA reads as TGTGCCAGCAGCTTATCGACTAGCGGGGTTGTGGCCAGAAACATTCAGTACTTC.

This clonotype was detected only a few times. J is TRBJ1-1 and V is TRBV6-2 or TRBV6-3; unclear D gene. Germline CDR1 is MNHEY and CDR2 is SVGEGT. This CDR3 is 15 amino acids long. V lost 6 bases to trimming and J lost 1 base, with 15 bases between them. For the CDR3, the DNA is TGTGCCAGCAGCCAATGGGGATCTTCGAACACTGAAGCTTTCTTT. This sequence encodes CASSQWGSSNTEAFF.

This clonotype was seen many times. The J gene is TRBJ2-2, the V gene TRBV7-9; no reliable D call. V was trimmed by 1 base and J by 2 bases, leaving 11 bases between them. Per the germline V gene, CDR1 is SEHNR and CDR2 is FQNEAQ (reference sequence). This CDR3 has 16 residues. The CDR3 DNA follows: TGTGCCAGCAGCTTAGGATCACGAGTAAACACCGGGGAGCTGTTTTTT. Amino acids: CASSLGSRVNTGELFF.

Concerning this clonotype: Just one base apart from a much larger clone, this may be a read error. V is TRBV4-3 and J is TRBJ2-4; a weak D match, TRBD2 (6 bases). Germline assignment: CDR1 LGHNA and CDR2 YSLEER. This CDR3 comprises 17 residues. The CDR3, as DNA: TGCGCCAGCAGCCAAGATAGGGGACCACTAGCCAAAAGCATTCAGTACTTC. As protein: CASSQDRGPLAKSIQYF.

This clonotype was observed at least ten times. The chain recombines TRBV29-1 with TRBJ1-1, with D perhaps TRBD1 (6 bases). V was pared by 0 bases and J by 1 base, with 18 bases between. CDR1 and CDR2 (germline): SQVTM, ANQGSEA. The CDR3 totals 17 residues. CDR3 sequence reads: CSVEEDWAQTGNTEAFF. The CDR3 DNA is TGCAGCGTTGAAGAGGACTGGGCCCAGACAGGGAACACTGAAGCTTTCTTT. Full variable domain (missing parts from reference TRBV29-1 and TRBJ1-1): SAVISQKPSRDICQRGTSLTIQCQVDSQVTMMFWYRQQPGQSLTLIATANQGSEATYESGFVIDKFPISRPNLTFSTLTVSNMSPEDSSIYLCSVEEDWAQTGNTEAFFGQGTRLTVV.

This clonotype has ten or more counts. The chain has TRBV3-1 and TRBJ2-2; perhaps TRBD2 as D (6 bases). Trimming took off 3 bases at V and 5 bases at J, with 22 bases between the two ends. The CDR3 extends over 18 amino acids. CDR1 is LGHDT, CDR2 YNNKEL, per germline (reference sequence). The CDR3 protein is CASSQEPGLPVGTGELFF. The CDR3 coding sequence is TGTGCCAGCAGCCAGGAACCGGGACTCCCCGTAGGGACCGGGGAGCTGTTTTTT.

The chain combines TRBV28 with TRBJ2-7; 11 bases are shared with TRBD1. CDR1 is MDHEN, CDR2 SYDVKM, per germline. The CDR3 spans 16 residues. V lost 4 bases and J lost 6; bases outside the gene matches: 11. DNA of the CDR3: TGTGCCAGCAGTTCTGGACAGGGGGCGAGGTCCATCGAGCAGTACTTC. Translating gives CASSSGQGARSIEQYF.

Comment on this clonotype: It may be a read error: a sequence one base away is much more abundant. The chain joins TRBV12-3 or TRBV12-4 to TRBJ2-7; D is unresolved. This CDR3 region has 13 residues. V lost 3 bases to trimming and J lost 3 bases, with 9 bases between them. CDR3: CASSFGVGYEQYF. The CDR3 region has the DNA TGTGCCAGCAGTTTTGGCGTGGGCTACGAGCAGTACTTC.

This clonotype appeared a single time. The CDR3 ends on some other residue instead of the conserved phenylalanine or tryptophan, so this is likely a read error. V and J are TRBV27 and TRBJ1-1, with D perhaps matching TRBD1 (6 bases). Trimming pared 0 bases from V and 8 bases from J, leaving 16 bases between. The germline V gene encodes CDR1 MNHEY and CDR2 SMNVEV (reference sequence). The CDR3 length is 15 residues. CDR3 protein: CASSLSARGGTEAFY. The CDR3 region has the DNA TGTGCCAGCAGTTTATCCGCCAGGGGAGGGACAGAAGCTTTCTAT.

In this sample, this clonotype turned up many times. The chain couples TRBV29-1 to TRBJ2-6, with 8 bases aligning to TRBD1. J gave up 0 bases and V 3 bases, and 4 bases lay outside the gene matches. The germline V gene encodes CDR1 SQVTM and CDR2 ANQGSEA. The CDR3 is 16 amino acids. CDR3 region: CSVEIRGLSGANVLTF. The CDR3 DNA follows: TGCAGCGTTGAGATCAGGGGGCTCTCTGGGGCCAACGTCCTGACTTTC.

This clonotype was observed at least ten times. The rearrangement links TRBV5-1 to TRBJ2-7; no firm D call. This CDR3 contains 13 residues. The germline V gene encodes CDR1 SGHRS and CDR2 YFSETQ. V gave up 0 bases and J gave up 2 bases, with 6 bases separating them. As DNA, the CDR3 is TGCGCCAGCAGCTTGGGTCCTGCCTACGAGCAGTACTTC. Its protein product is CASSLGPAYEQYF.

This clonotype was observed many times. J is TRBJ2-7 and V is TRBV20-1; D is possibly TRBD2 (5 bases). This CDR3 spans 12 amino acids. V lost 4 bases, J lost 4 bases, and 11 bases lay in between. The germline CDR1 and CDR2 sequences are DFQATT and SNEGSKA (reference sequence). CDR3 amino acids: CSAIWTGYEQYF. CDR3 nucleotides: TGCAGTGCTATATGGACGGGGTACGAGCAGTACTTC.

V usage is TRBV19 and J usage is TRBJ2-4; TRBD1 matches at 8 bases. Trimming at V came to 6 bases and at J to 2 bases, leaving 12 bases not matched to a gene. The CDR3 is made up of 17 amino acids. Germline V gene sequence: CDR1 LNHDA, CDR2 SQIVND (reference sequence). The CDR3 reads CASSPKQGEVTKNIQYF. CDR3 bases: TGTGCCAGTAGCCCGAAACAGGGGGAGGTGACCAAAAACATTCAGTACTTC.

There are many counts of this clonotype. The rearrangement joins TRBV4-1 to TRBJ2-1; D not resolved. Trimming took off 0 bases at V and 6 bases at J, with 6 bases between the two ends. The germline V gene has CDR1 MGHRA and CDR2 YSYEKL. The CDR3 sequence is 13 residues long. CDR3 in amino acids: CASSQDRSNEQFF. The CDR3 bases are TGCGCCAGCAGCCAAGATCGGAGCAATGAGCAGTTCTTC.

Regarding this clonotype: Since a much larger clone is just one base distant, this may be a read error. The rearrangement links TRBV12-3 or TRBV12-4 to TRBJ2-5; no clear D. CDR3 length: 11 amino acids. The CDR3 nucleotides read TGTGCCAGCAGTACCCAAGAGACCCTGTACTTC. This translates into CASSTQETLYF.

To note about this clonotype: At one of its ends the junction is not consistent with the germline gene, which may arise from a read error. The chain employs TRBV10-3 and TRBJ1-1, with 7 bases aligning to TRBD1. The CDR3 is 14 amino acids. CDR1 is ENHRY and CDR2 is SYGVKD in the germline V gene. The CDR3 DNA reads as TGTGTCAGCGAAGGGGGCGGTGGAAACACCGAAGCTTTCTTT. It is translated as CVSEGGGGNTEAFF.

A remark on this clonotype: This may be a read error: a much more frequent sequence differs by one nucleotide. The CDR3 DNA follows: TGCGCCAGCAGTGACCCCGCCCGGGACTACAAAACAGCTACGCAGTATTTT. Translating gives CASSDPARDYKTATQYF. The chain is built from TRBV10-2 and TRBJ2-3; 7 nucleotides match TRBD2. From germline, CDR1 is WSHSY and CDR2 SAAADI. The CDR3 extends over 17 amino acids.

The V gene is TRBV29-1, the J gene TRBJ2-1; 9 bases align to TRBD2. The CDR3 extends over 13 amino acids. V trimming: 7 bases; J trimming: 2 bases; junction bases outside the gene matches: 3. Germline V gives CDR1 SQVTM, CDR2 ANQGSEA. Here the CDR3 DNA reads TGCAGCGCTAGCGGGGTCACCTACAATGAGCAGTTCTTC. Residues: CSASGVTYNEQFF.

With regard to this clonotype: The junction shows a germline mismatch at one end, possibly a read error. The chain uses TRBV7-9 and TRBJ2-3, with unresolved D. CDR3 length: 15 amino acids. Germline lookup yields CDR1 SEHNR and CDR2 FQNEAQ (reference sequence). The CDR3 loop is CAGSLISECTDTQYF. The CDR3 DNA reads TGTGCCGGCAGCTTAATCAGCGAGTGCACAGATACGCAGTATTTT.